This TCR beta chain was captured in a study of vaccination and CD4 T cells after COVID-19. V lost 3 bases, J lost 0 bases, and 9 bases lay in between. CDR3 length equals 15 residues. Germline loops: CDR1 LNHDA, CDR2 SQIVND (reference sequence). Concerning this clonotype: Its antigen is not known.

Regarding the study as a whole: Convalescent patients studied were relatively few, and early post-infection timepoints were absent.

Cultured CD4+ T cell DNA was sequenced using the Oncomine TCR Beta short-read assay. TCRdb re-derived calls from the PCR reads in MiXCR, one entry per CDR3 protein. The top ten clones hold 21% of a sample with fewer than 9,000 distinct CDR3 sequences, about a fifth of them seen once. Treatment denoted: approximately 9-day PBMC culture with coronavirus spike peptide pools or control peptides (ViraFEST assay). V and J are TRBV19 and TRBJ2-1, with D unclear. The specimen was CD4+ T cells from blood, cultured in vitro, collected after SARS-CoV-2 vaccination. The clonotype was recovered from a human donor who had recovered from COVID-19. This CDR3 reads CASSIDRVSYNEQFF. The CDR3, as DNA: TGTGCCAGTAGTATCGATCGGGTCTCCTACAATGAGCAGTTCTTC.